The present T cell receptor beta chain was sequenced within a study of T cell repertoires in aging, cancer and after chemotherapy. Turning to the study itself: Glioblastoma patients receiving temozolomide-based therapy gave paired samples before and after chemotherapy. About 8.1 million TCR reads made up the full dataset. Regarding the study as a whole: Rebound thymic output was suggested by rising median generation probability during chemotherapy in each cancer cohort. In healthy donors, age-related TCR diversity loss mainly reflected lost richness.

The CDR3 sequence is 14 residues long. The germline V gene encodes CDR1 SGHDN and CDR2 FVKESK. The V end lost 0 bases, the J end lost 1 base, and 3 bases lay between the germline ends. As concerns this clonotype: The antigen is not known.

A mixed TRB-A/B primer pool amplified rearranged TRB by multiplex touch-down PCR. TCRdb called the multiplex PCR reads again in MiXCR, with one record for every CDR3 protein. The repertoire holds 2,100 or so distinct CDR3 sequences, over 25% seen once, with about 8.3% in the top ten. Amplification of TCR beta used genomic DNA extracted from peripheral blood. V and J are TRBV14 and TRBJ2-2; D gene uncertain. The sample comprised blood. The sequence came from a human donor with a solid tumor. CDR3 sequence: CASSQEWNTGELFF. The CDR3 nucleotides read TGTGCCAGCAGCCAAGAATGGAACACCGGGGAGCTGTTTTTT.